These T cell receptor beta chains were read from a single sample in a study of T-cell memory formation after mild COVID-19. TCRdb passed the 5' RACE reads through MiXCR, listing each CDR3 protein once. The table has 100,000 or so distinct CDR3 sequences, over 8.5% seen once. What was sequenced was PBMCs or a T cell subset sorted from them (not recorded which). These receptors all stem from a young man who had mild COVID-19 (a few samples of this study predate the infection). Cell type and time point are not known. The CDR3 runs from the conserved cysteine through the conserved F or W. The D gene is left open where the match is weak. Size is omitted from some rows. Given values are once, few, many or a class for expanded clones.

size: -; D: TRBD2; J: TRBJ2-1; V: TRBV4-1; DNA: TGCGCCAGCAGCCAAGATGGGACTAGCCCTAAGGAGCAGTTCTTC; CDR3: CASSQDGTSPKEQFF
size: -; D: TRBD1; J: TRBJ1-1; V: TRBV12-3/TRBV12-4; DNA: TGTGCCAGCAGCCCACAGGGGGCATGGACTGAAGCTTTCTTT; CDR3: CASSPQGAWTEAFF
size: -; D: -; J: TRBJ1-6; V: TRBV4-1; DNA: TGCGCCAGCAGCCAAGATAGGTGGAGGGGAGGGTATTCACCCCTCCACTTT; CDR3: CASSQDRWRGGYSPLHF
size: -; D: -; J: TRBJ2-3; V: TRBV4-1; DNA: TGCGCCAGCAGCCAAGTCGCTAGCAGGGGGGCAACAGATACGCAGTATTTT; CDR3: CASSQVASRGATDTQYF
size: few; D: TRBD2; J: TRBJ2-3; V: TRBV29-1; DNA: TGCAGCGTTGCCGGCGGGGGGGCTAACACAGATACGCAGTATTTT; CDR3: CSVAGGGANTDTQYF
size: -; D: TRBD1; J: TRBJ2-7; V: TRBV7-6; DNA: TGTGCCAGCAGCCTCACAGGGGGCCTGGGGGAGCAGTACTTC; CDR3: CASSLTGGLGEQYF
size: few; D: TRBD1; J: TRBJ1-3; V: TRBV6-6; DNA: TGTGCCAGCAGTTACTCGGGACAGCGAAGCTCTGGAAACACCATATATTTT; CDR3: CASSYSGQRSSGNTIYF
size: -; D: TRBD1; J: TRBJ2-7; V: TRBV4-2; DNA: TGTGCCAGCAGCCAGGAACCGCTGGGGACAGGGTACCCCTACGAGCAGTACTTC; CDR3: CASSQEPLGTGYPYEQYF
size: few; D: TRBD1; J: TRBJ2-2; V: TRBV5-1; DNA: TGCGCCAGCAGCACTCACCGGACAGGGGATGCGAACACCGGGGAGCTGTTTTTT; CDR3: CASSTHRTGDANTGELFF
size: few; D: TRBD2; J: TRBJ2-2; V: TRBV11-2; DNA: TGTGCCAGCAGCTTTAGCGGGGGGGCCGCCACCGGGGAGCTGTTTTTT; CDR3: CASSFSGGAATGELFF
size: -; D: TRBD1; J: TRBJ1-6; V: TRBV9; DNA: TGTGCCAGCAGCGCTGGGGACAGCCTCAATTCACCCCTCCACTTT; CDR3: CASSAGDSLNSPLHF
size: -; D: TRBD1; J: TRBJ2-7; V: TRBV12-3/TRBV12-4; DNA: TGTGCCAGCAGTGATGTCGGGACAGGGGGCTCCTACGAGCAGTACTTC; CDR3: CASSDVGTGGSYEQYF
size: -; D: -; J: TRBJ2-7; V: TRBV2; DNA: TGTGCCAGCAGTGTCCGGGACATAGGCTTCTACGAGCAGTACTTC; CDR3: CASSVRDIGFYEQYF
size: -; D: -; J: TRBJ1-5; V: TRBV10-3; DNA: TGTGCCATCAGTGAGTCTAGGACCGTCAATCAGCCCCAGCATTTT; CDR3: CAISESRTVNQPQHF
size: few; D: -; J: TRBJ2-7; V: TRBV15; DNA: TGTGCCACCAGCGCCCAAACTCAACCCTCAGGAGGCGAGCAGTACTTC; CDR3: CATSAQTQPSGGEQYF
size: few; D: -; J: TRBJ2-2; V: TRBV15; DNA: TGTGCCACCAGCACGGGCGGGGTGTCGACCGGGGAGCTGTTTTTT; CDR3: CATSTGGVSTGELFF
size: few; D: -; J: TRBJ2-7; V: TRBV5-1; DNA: TGCGCCAGCAGCTTGGAGTCCTCCTACGAGCAGTACTTC; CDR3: CASSLESSYEQYF
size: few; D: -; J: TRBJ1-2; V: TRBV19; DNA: TGTGCCAGTAGCCATATAGGGGTTGGCTATGGCTACACCTTC; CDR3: CASSHIGVGYGYTF
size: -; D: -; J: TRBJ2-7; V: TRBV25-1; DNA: TGTGCCAGCAGTGCAGGGAGCTCCTACGAGCAGTACTTC; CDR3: CASSAGSSYEQYF
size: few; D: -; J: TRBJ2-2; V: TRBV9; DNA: TGTGCCAGCAGCGACTCGGAGGGTGACGGGGAGCTGTTTTTT; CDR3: CASSDSEGDGELFF
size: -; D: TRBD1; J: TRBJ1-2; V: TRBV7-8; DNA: TGTGCCAGCAGCTTAGGGGGACAGTTCTATGGCTACACCTTC; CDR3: CASSLGGQFYGYTF
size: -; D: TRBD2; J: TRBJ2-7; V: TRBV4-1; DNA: TGCGCCAGCAGCCCCGGACTAGCGGGGGCCTACGAGCAGTACTTC; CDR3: CASSPGLAGAYEQYF
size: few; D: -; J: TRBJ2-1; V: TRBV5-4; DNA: TGTGCCAGCAGCCCCGGCGGGCCCAATGAGCAGTTCTTC; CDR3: CASSPGGPNEQFF
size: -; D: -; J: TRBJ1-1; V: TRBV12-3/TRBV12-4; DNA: TGTGCCAGCAGTTTCTCCCTGGCCACTGAAGCTTTCTTT; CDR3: CASSFSLATEAFF
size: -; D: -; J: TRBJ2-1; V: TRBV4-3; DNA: TGCGCCAGCAGCCAAGAACAGGGTTCCTACAATGAGCAGTTCTTC; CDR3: CASSQEQGSYNEQFF
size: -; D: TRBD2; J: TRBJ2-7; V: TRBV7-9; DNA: TGTGCCAGCAGCCCGCCGCTAGCGGGCTACGAGCAGTACTTC; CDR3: CASSPPLAGYEQYF
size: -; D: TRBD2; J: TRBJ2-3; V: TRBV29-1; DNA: TGCAGCGCCGGGGGGGGAGATTCAGATACGCAGTATTTT; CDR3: CSAGGGDSDTQYF
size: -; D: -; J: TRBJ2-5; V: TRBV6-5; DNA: TGTGCCAGCAGTTACCTGGCTGGTGAGACCCAGTACTTC; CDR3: CASSYLAGETQYF
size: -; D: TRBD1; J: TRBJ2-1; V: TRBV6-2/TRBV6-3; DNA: TGTGCCAGCAGTTACACAGGGGCGGAATACAATGAGCAGTTCTTC; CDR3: CASSYTGAEYNEQFF
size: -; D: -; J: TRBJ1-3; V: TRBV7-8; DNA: TGTGCCAGCAGCTTAGTCCGGGGGGAAGGAAACACCATATATTTT; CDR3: CASSLVRGEGNTIYF
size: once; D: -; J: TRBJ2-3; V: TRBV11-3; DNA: TGTGCCAGCAGCACCAGCCGGGGGGCGGGGGGACAGACAGATACGCAGTATTTT; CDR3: CASSTSRGAGGQTDTQYF
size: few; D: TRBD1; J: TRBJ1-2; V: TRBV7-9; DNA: TGTGCCAGCAGCTTGGCGCGGGGACAGGGCTCCTATAACTATGGCTACACCTTC; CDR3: CASSLARGQGSYNYGYTF
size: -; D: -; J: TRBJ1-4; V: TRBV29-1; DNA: TGCAGCGTTGAAGATAACAGGCAACTGTTTTTT; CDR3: CSVEDNRQLFF
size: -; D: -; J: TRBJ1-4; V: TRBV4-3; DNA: TGCGCCAGCAGCCAAGGGACGGGGAAACTGTATTTT; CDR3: CASSQGTGKLYF
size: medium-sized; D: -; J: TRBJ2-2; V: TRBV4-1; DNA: TGCGCCAGCAGCCAGGCAGGGCCTCGGACCGGGGAGCTGTTTTTT; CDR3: CASSQAGPRTGELFF
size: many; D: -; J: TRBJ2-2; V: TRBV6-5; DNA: TGTGCCAGCACTCCAAATAACGGGGAGCTGTTTTTT; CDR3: CASTPNNGELFF
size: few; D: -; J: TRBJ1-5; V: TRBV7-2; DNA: TGTGCCAGCAGCTTAGTTCTCGCGGTTAATCAGCCCCAGCATTTT; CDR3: CASSLVLAVNQPQHF
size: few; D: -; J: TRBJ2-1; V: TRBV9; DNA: TGTGCCAGCAGCGTAGGGATGACCCTGGGCGATGAGCAGTTCTTC; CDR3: CASSVGMTLGDEQFF
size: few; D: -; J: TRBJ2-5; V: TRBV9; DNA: TGTGCCAGCAGCGCCGCTATGCAAGAGACCCAGTACTTC; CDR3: CASSAAMQETQYF
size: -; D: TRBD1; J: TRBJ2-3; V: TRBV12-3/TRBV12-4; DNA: TGTGCCAGCAGCCGGGACAGGGACACAGATACGCAGTATTTT; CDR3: CASSRDRDTDTQYF
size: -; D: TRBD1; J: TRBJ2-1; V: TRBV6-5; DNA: TGTGCCAGCAGTTACAGGGCAGGGGGTTTTAATGAGCAGTTCTTC; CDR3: CASSYRAGGFNEQFF
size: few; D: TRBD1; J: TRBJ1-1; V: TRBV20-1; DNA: TGCAGTGCTTCAGGGGGCGCGAGTCTGTACACTGAAGCTTTCTTT; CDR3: CSASGGASLYTEAFF
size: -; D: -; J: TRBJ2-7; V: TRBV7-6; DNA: TGTGCCAGCAGCTTAGGGTCTACCTACGAGCAGTACTTC; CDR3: CASSLGSTYEQYF
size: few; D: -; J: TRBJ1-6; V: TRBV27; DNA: TGTGCCAGCAGTGTAAGGACCCTAGCCTCACCCCTCCACTTT; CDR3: CASSVRTLASPLHF
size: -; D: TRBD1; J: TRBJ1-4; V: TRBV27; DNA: TGTGCCAGCAGTTCTGACAGGGGAGGGGAAAAACTGTTTTTT; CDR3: CASSSDRGGEKLFF
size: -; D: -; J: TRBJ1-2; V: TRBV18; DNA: TGTGCCAGCTCACCTCCTTCGGCCTATGGCTACACCTTC; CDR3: CASSPPSAYGYTF
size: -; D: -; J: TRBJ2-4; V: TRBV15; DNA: TGTGCCACCAGCAGAGATAGAGGGGTAGCCAAAAACATTCAGTACTTC; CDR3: CATSRDRGVAKNIQYF
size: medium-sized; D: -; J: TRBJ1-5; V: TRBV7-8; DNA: TGTGCCAGCAGCTTCAAAGACAGGCCCTTCGGCAATCAGCCCCAGCATTTT; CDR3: CASSFKDRPFGNQPQHF
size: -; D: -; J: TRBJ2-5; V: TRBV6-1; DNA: TGTGCCAGCAGTGACCCGGGGCGAGTCCAGGAGACCCAGTACTTC; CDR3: CASSDPGRVQETQYF
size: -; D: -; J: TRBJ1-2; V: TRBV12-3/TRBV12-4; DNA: TGTGCCAGCAGTTTACCCGGAGATCAAAACTATGGCTACACCTTC; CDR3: CASSLPGDQNYGYTF
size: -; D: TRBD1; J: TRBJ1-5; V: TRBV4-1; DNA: TGCGCCAGCAGCCTCTCCGGGACAGGGGGCTATAGCAATCAGCCCCAGCATTTT; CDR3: CASSLSGTGGYSNQPQHF
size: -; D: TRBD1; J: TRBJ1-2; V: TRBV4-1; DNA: TGCGCCAGCAGCCATGAGGCAGGGGGCTATGGCTACACCTTC; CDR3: CASSHEAGGYGYTF
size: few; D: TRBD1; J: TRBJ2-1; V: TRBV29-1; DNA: TGCAGCGTTTTTGTCCGGGACAGCGGAAGGGAGCAGTTCTTC; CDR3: CSVFVRDSGREQFF